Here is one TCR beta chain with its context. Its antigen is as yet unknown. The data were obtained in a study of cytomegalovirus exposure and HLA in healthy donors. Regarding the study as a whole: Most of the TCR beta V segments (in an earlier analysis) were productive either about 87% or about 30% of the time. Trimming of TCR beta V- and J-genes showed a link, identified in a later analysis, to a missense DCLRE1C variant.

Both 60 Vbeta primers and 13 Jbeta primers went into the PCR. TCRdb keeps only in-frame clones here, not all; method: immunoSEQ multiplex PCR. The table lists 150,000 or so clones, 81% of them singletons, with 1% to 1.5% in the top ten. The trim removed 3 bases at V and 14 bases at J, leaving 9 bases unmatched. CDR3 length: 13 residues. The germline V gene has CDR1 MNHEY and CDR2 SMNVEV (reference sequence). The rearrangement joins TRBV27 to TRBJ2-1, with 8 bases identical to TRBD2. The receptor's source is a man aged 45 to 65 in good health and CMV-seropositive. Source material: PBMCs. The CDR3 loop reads CASSLSSREVKFF. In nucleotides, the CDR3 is TGTGCCAGCAGTTTGAGTTCGCGGGAGGTTAAGTTCTTC.